This is a list of T cell receptor beta chains from one sample in a study of blood T cell repertoires in COVID-19. Profiling relied on immunoSEQ multiplex PCR, and the TCRdb table lists in-frame clones only, not all of them. The repertoire includes over 100,000 clones, around 80% of them detected once, and around 0.77% sits in the top ten. The sample comprised peripheral blood. Receptor source: a woman aged 65 to 85 with acute or convalescent COVID-19. Both conserved end residues are part of each CDR3. A D gene is named only where the DNA matches it firmly. For some rows the clone size is stated as once, few or many, or as a class when expanded; others skip it.

D	V	J	size	DNA	CDR3
.	TRBV3-1/TRBV3-2	TRBJ1-2	.	TGTGCCAGCAGCCAAGATGCGAGAGATGGCTACACCTTC	CASSQDARDGYTF
TRBD1	TRBV5-1	TRBJ2-5	.	TGCGCCAGCAGCTTGGCCGGGACAGGGATGGAGACCCAGTACTTC	CASSLAGTGMETQYF
TRBD1	TRBV27	TRBJ2-7	.	TGTGCCAGCAGTTTCTCCGGACAGGGGGCCTACGAGCAGTACTTC	CASSFSGQGAYEQYF
.	TRBV5-4	TRBJ2-1	.	TGTGCCAGCAGCTTGCGGGAGAAATGGAATGAGCAGTTCTTC	CASSLREKWNEQFF
TRBD1	TRBV2	TRBJ1-3	once	TGTGCCAACAGTCAGTACAGGGGTACGGGAAACACCATATATTTT	CANSQYRGTGNTIYF
.	TRBV5-1	TRBJ2-5	.	TGCGCCAGCAGCCGTCCGACTTGGGGCAGTCAAGAGACCCAGTACTTC	CASSRPTWGSQETQYF
.	TRBV6-5	TRBJ2-3	once	TGTGCCAGCAACCGGGACATTAGCACAGATACGCAGTATTTT	CASNRDISTDTQYF
.	TRBV6-5	TRBJ2-5	.	TGTGCCAGCATCAGGGGCCAAGAGACCCAGTACTTC	CASIRGQETQYF
TRBD2	TRBV6-5	TRBJ2-1	.	TGTGCCAGCAGCCGCCTAGCGGGAAGGAACAATGAGCAGTTCTTC	CASSRLAGRNNEQFF
.	TRBV15	TRBJ1-5	.	TGTGCCACCAGCAGAGATGGGGGGAGACAGCCCCAGCATTTT	CATSRDGGRQPQHF
.	TRBV19	TRBJ2-7	.	TGTGCCAGTAGTGAGAATCGGGACTACGAGCAGTACTTC	CASSENRDYEQYF
TRBD1	TRBV29-1	TRBJ2-1	.	TGCAGCACGACCGGGACAGGGGGTTTTAATGAGCAGTTCTTC	CSTTGTGGFNEQFF
TRBD1	TRBV28	TRBJ1-6	.	TGTGCCAGCAGTGACGGGACAGGCGGATATTCACCCCTCCACTTT	CASSDGTGGYSPLHF
TRBD2	TRBV15	TRBJ2-5	.	TGTGCCACCAGCAGAGAAGTAGCGGGGGGGCGCACCCAGTACTTC	CATSREVAGGRTQYF
.	TRBV19	TRBJ2-2	.	TGTGCCAGTAGTATAGGAAGGCGGAGGCCCCCGTCGGGGGAGCTGTTTTTT	CASSIGRRRPPSGELFF
.	TRBV3-1/TRBV3-2	TRBJ1-3	.	TGTGCCAGCAGCCAGTCTCCGGGGGGCGCATCTGGAAACACCATATATTTT	CASSQSPGGASGNTIYF
TRBD2	TRBV7-9	TRBJ2-5	.	TGTGCCAGCAGCTTCGAAGGCGGGGGGGCAGAGACCCAGTACTTC	CASSFEGGGAETQYF
TRBD1	TRBV2	TRBJ1-1	.	TGTGCCAGCGGGGACAGGGGATGGGCCACTGAAGCTTTCTTT	CASGDRGWATEAFF
TRBD1	TRBV12-3/TRBV12-4	TRBJ1-2	once	TGTGCCAGCAGTGGGGACAGCAGGGTTGGCTACACCTTC	CASSGDSRVGYTF
TRBD1	TRBV28	TRBJ2-7	.	TGTGCCAGCAGACCGACAGGGGCCTCCTACGAGCAGTACTTC	CASRPTGASYEQYF
.	TRBV10-3	TRBJ1-4	.	TGTGCCATCAGTTGGGACTCTCGGTCTCAAGCTAATGAAAAACTGTTTTTT	CAISWDSRSQANEKLFF
.	TRBV19	TRBJ1-6	.	TGTGCCAGTAGTATGGCGGGAAGCTCCTATAATTCACCCCTCCACTTT	CASSMAGSSYNSPLHF
.	TRBV5-1	TRBJ2-1	.	TGCGCCAGCAGCTTGGCCGTAGCGGTTAATGAGCAGTTCTTC	CASSLAVAVNEQFF
.	TRBV6-1	TRBJ1-5	.	TGTGCCAGCAGTGAAGCCGGGAGGGAGCCCCAGCATTTT	CASSEAGREPQHF
TRBD2	TRBV7-8	TRBJ2-3	.	TGTGCCAGCAGCCTCCTCACTAGCGGGAGCACAGATACGCAGTATTTT	CASSLLTSGSTDTQYF
TRBD1	TRBV7-3	TRBJ1-2	.	TGTGCCAGCAGCCCCCAGGGACAGTCGTTCTATGGCTACACCTTC	CASSPQGQSFYGYTF
.	TRBV6-5	TRBJ1-2	few	TGTGCCAGCAGCTCCAGGGCTTTACAGAACTATGGCTACACCTTC	CASSSRALQNYGYTF
.	TRBV7-8	TRBJ1-4	.	TGTGCCAGCAGCTTGTACTCTCGCGGGGAAAAACTGTTTTTT	CASSLYSRGEKLFF
TRBD1	TRBV29-1	TRBJ2-2	.	TGCAGCGTCTTGGACAGGGGGGACACCGGGGAGCTGTTTTTT	CSVLDRGDTGELFF
.	TRBV14	TRBJ2-1	.	TGTGCCAGCAGCCAAGATCAGGGGAGAAACTACAATGAGCAGTTCTTC	CASSQDQGRNYNEQFF
.	TRBV20-1	TRBJ1-2	few	TGCAGTGCTACAGGGTATGGCTACACCTTC	CSATGYGYTF
.	TRBV19	TRBJ2-5	.	TGTGCCAGTAGTATGGTTAGGGGGTCCGGGGCGGGGACCCAGTACTTC	CASSMVRGSGAGTQYF
TRBD2	TRBV5-1	TRBJ2-1	once	TGCGCCAGCAGCTTGGCAAGCGGGAGAACTGATGAGCAGTTCTTC	CASSLASGRTDEQFF
.	TRBV18	TRBJ2-1	.	TGTGCCAGCTCACGGAGCGGAGAAAAGAATGAGCAGTTCTTC	CASSRSGEKNEQFF
TRBD1	TRBV5-1	TRBJ1-1	.	TGCGCCAGCAGCGCCCAGGGACAGGGGGCGACTGAAGCTTTCTTT	CASSAQGQGATEAFF
.	TRBV5-1	TRBJ2-3	.	TGCGCCAGCAGCTCCCTAAGTTCCACAGATACGCAGTATTTT	CASSSLSSTDTQYF
.	TRBV2	TRBJ2-5	.	TGTGCCAGCAGTGTCAACAGAGAGACCCAGTACTTC	CASSVNRETQYF
.	TRBV29-1	TRBJ2-2	few	TGCAGCGTTGACGGGCGGGGGCGAACCGGGGAGCTGTTTTTT	CSVDGRGRTGELFF
TRBD1	TRBV9	TRBJ1-4	once	TGTGCCAGCAGCCCCCAGGGGGGTGAAAAACTGTTTTTT	CASSPQGGEKLFF
.	TRBV20-1	TRBJ2-3	.	TGCAGTGCTAGAGATCGAGATACGCAGTATTTT	CSARDRDTQYF
TRBD1	TRBV19	TRBJ1-4	.	TGTGCCAGTAGTCCCCAGGCCGGGACAGGGAGTGAAAAACTGTTTTTT	CASSPQAGTGSEKLFF
TRBD1	TRBV2	TRBJ2-1	.	TGTGCCAGCAGTGAAGGGGGGACAGGGGGCAATGAGCAGTTCTTC	CASSEGGTGGNEQFF
TRBD2	TRBV7-2	TRBJ2-1	once	TGTGCCAGCAGCTTAGCGGCGGGCCTAGCGGGAGCATATGAGCAGTTCTTC	CASSLAAGLAGAYEQFF
.	TRBV5-1	TRBJ2-5	.	TGCGCCAGCAGCTTCAGGGCGGGGTCGTACCAAGAGACCCAGTACTTC	CASSFRAGSYQETQYF
.	TRBV28	TRBJ1-4	.	TGTGCCAGCAGTTTAGTCGGACTAAATGAAAAACTGTTTTTT	CASSLVGLNEKLFF
.	TRBV10-3	TRBJ2-2	.	TGTGCCATCCGCGAGACAGGGAACACCGGGGAGCTGTTTTTT	CAIRETGNTGELFF
TRBD1	TRBV6-1	TRBJ2-6	.	TGTGCCAGCAGTGAGGTCTCAGGGGGCTCTGGGGCCAACGTCCTGACTTTC	CASSEVSGGSGANVLTF
TRBD2	TRBV7-9	TRBJ2-2	few	TGTGCCAGCAGCCCCTTAGCGGGGAAAGGCACCGGGGAGCTGTTTTTT	CASSPLAGKGTGELFF
.	TRBV27	TRBJ2-6	.	TGTGCCAGCAGTTTAAGTCAGTACGGGGCCAACGTCCTGACTTTC	CASSLSQYGANVLTF
TRBD1	TRBV4-1	TRBJ1-2	.	TGCGCCAGCAGCCAAGCCGGACAGGGGGTCTATGGCTACACCTTC	CASSQAGQGVYGYTF
.	TRBV27	TRBJ2-1	.	TGTGCCAGCAGTTTAGGGGGGAATGAGCAGTTCTTC	CASSLGGNEQFF
TRBD1	TRBV6-1	TRBJ1-2	.	TGTGCCAGCAGTGATCCCGGACAGGGGAGGAGGAATGGCTACACCTTC	CASSDPGQGRRNGYTF
.	TRBV9	TRBJ2-1	.	TGTGCCAGCAGCGTGGCAGGAGGGGTGGGTAACAATGAGCAGTTCTTC	CASSVAGGVGNNEQFF
.	TRBV6-1	TRBJ2-2	.	TGTGCCAGCAGTGCTGGGACGGGGGTCAACACCGGGGAGCTGTTTTTT	CASSAGTGVNTGELFF
.	TRBV19	TRBJ2-1	once	TGTGCCAGTAGTGGGCTAGCGCGATACAATGAGCAGTTCTTC	CASSGLARYNEQFF
TRBD2	TRBV6-1	TRBJ2-7	once	TGTGCCAGCAGTGACGCCGGGACTAGCAGAACCTACGAGCAGTACTTC	CASSDAGTSRTYEQYF
TRBD1	TRBV25-1	TRBJ1-2	.	TGTGCCAGCAGTTCCCTCCGGGACAGCTATGGCTACACCTTC	CASSSLRDSYGYTF